Listed below are T cell receptor beta chains from one sample, sequenced in a study of cytomegalovirus exposure and HLA in healthy donors. Sequencing used immunoSEQ multiplex PCR; TCRdb keeps in-frame clones, though not all of them. The table lists about 120,000 clones, 74% of them singletons. Specimen: PBMCs. The receptors come from a human donor in good health. Both conserved end residues are part of each CDR3. The D gene is left open where the match is weak. Clone size is given for some rows only: seen once, a few or many times, or a class if the clone is expanded.

abundance: .
d_gene: .
v_gene: TRBV6-5
j_gene: TRBJ1-1
CDR3nt: TGTGCCAGCAGTTACTCGACAGTCTTTAGGGACACTGAAGCTTTCTTT
CDR3aa: CASSYSTVFRDTEAFF

abundance: few
d_gene: .
v_gene: TRBV11-2
j_gene: TRBJ1-6
CDR3nt: TGTGCCAGCAGCCAGAGGTGGCCCGTCTCCTATAATTCACCCCTCCACTTT
CDR3aa: CASSQRWPVSYNSPLHF

abundance: few
d_gene: .
v_gene: TRBV6-5
j_gene: TRBJ1-4
CDR3nt: TGTGCCAGCAGCCACGGGGGGACTGGAGGTGAAAAACTGTTTTTT
CDR3aa: CASSHGGTGGEKLFF

abundance: .
d_gene: .
v_gene: TRBV23-1
j_gene: TRBJ1-5
CDR3nt: TGCGCCAGCAGTCAAATATCCGAGGGAGGGTATAGCAATCAGCCCCAGCATTTT
CDR3aa: CASSQISEGGYSNQPQHF

abundance: few
d_gene: .
v_gene: TRBV27
j_gene: TRBJ2-5
CDR3nt: TGTGCCAGCCGCACCGACTCAATCCGGGAGACCCAGTACTTC
CDR3aa: CASRTDSIRETQYF

abundance: .
d_gene: .
v_gene: TRBV4-3
j_gene: TRBJ1-2
CDR3nt: TGCGCCAGCAGCCAAGGAATTGGGACACCCGGGACCTTC
CDR3aa: CASSQGIGTPGTF

abundance: .
d_gene: TRBD1
v_gene: TRBV5-1
j_gene: TRBJ1-4
CDR3nt: TGCGCCAGCAGCCCGGACAGGGTGGGTGAAAAACTGTTTTTT
CDR3aa: CASSPDRVGEKLFF

abundance: once
d_gene: .
v_gene: TRBV28
j_gene: TRBJ1-1
CDR3nt: TGTGCCAGCAAACCCCCCGGCGGCACTGAAGCTTTCTTT
CDR3aa: CASKPPGGTEAFF

abundance: .
d_gene: .
v_gene: TRBV2
j_gene: TRBJ1-4
CDR3nt: TGTGCCAGCAGCCCGCCCAGGGGAACTAATGAAAAACTGTTTTTT
CDR3aa: CASSPPRGTNEKLFF

abundance: .
d_gene: .
v_gene: TRBV5-4
j_gene: TRBJ2-7
CDR3nt: TGTGCCAGCAGCTTCGGGGGGCAAGGCGAGCAGTACTTC
CDR3aa: CASSFGGQGEQYF

abundance: .
d_gene: TRBD2
v_gene: TRBV7-6
j_gene: TRBJ2-7
CDR3nt: TGTGCCAGCAGCATGGGAGGGACTAGCGGGAGCTACGAGCAGTACTTC
CDR3aa: CASSMGGTSGSYEQYF

abundance: .
d_gene: .
v_gene: TRBV29-1
j_gene: TRBJ1-4
CDR3nt: TGCAGGGGGGGGGCCCCAAAAGGGGTTTTT
CDR3aa: CRGGAPKGVF

abundance: .
d_gene: TRBD2
v_gene: TRBV4-1
j_gene: TRBJ2-7
CDR3nt: TGCGCCAGCAGCCAAGTTACGAGCGGGGCGTCCTACGAGCAGTACTTC
CDR3aa: CASSQVTSGASYEQYF

abundance: .
d_gene: TRBD1
v_gene: TRBV7-3
j_gene: TRBJ1-1
CDR3nt: TGTGCCAGCAGCTTAGAGACAGGGGGATGGGGCACTGAAGCTTTCTTT
CDR3aa: CASSLETGGWGTEAFF

abundance: .
d_gene: .
v_gene: TRBV7-2
j_gene: TRBJ2-7
CDR3nt: TGTGCCAGCAGCTCGACTACCTACGAGCAGTACTTC
CDR3aa: CASSSTTYEQYF

abundance: .
d_gene: .
v_gene: TRBV6-5
j_gene: TRBJ2-5
CDR3nt: TGTGCCAGCAGTTACTCGGGGGCAAGACAAGAGACCCAGTACTTC
CDR3aa: CASSYSGARQETQYF

abundance: .
d_gene: TRBD1
v_gene: TRBV28
j_gene: TRBJ1-5
CDR3nt: TGTGCCAGCACGGGCGCCGACAGGGGCCACAATCAGCCCCAGCATTTT
CDR3aa: CASTGADRGHNQPQHF

abundance: medium-sized
d_gene: .
v_gene: TRBV25-1
j_gene: TRBJ1-1
CDR3nt: TGTGCCAGCAGTCTCGGGACTTACCCCACTGAAGCTTTCTTT
CDR3aa: CASSLGTYPTEAFF

abundance: .
d_gene: TRBD1
v_gene: TRBV18
j_gene: TRBJ2-1
CDR3nt: TGTGCCAGCTCGCCGGACAGGAATGAGCAGTTCTTC
CDR3aa: CASSPDRNEQFF

abundance: .
d_gene: .
v_gene: TRBV7-9
j_gene: TRBJ1-1
CDR3nt: TGTGCCAGCAGCCCGGGGGGAGGTTACATGAACACTGAAGCTTTCTTT
CDR3aa: CASSPGGGYMNTEAFF

abundance: .
d_gene: TRBD1
v_gene: TRBV28
j_gene: TRBJ1-4
CDR3nt: TGTGCCAGCAGTTATCCGGGACAGCATAATGAAAAACTGTTTTTT
CDR3aa: CASSYPGQHNEKLFF

abundance: .
d_gene: TRBD1
v_gene: TRBV30
j_gene: TRBJ1-1
CDR3nt: TGTGCCTGGAGAGCCGTGGTAGGACAGGGAGGATCTGAAGCTTTCTTT
CDR3aa: CAWRAVVGQGGSEAFF

abundance: .
d_gene: TRBD1
v_gene: TRBV29-1
j_gene: TRBJ2-7
CDR3nt: TGCAGCGTTGAAATCCCTCCAGGGGGCTACGAGCAGTACTTC
CDR3aa: CSVEIPPGGYEQYF

abundance: few
d_gene: .
v_gene: TRBV5-4
j_gene: TRBJ1-1
CDR3nt: TGTGCCAGCAGCTCGGGATTCTTTTCTCTTTCTGAAGCTTTCTTT
CDR3aa: CASSSGFFSLSEAFF

abundance: few
d_gene: .
v_gene: TRBV6-6
j_gene: TRBJ1-4
CDR3nt: TGTGCCAGCATCACAGGGAGGGGTGGTGAAAAACTGTTTTTT
CDR3aa: CASITGRGGEKLFF

abundance: .
d_gene: .
v_gene: TRBV29-1
j_gene: TRBJ2-3
CDR3nt: TGCAGCGTTGTAACAGTCGCCCGCACAGATACGCAGTATTTT
CDR3aa: CSVVTVARTDTQYF

abundance: .
d_gene: TRBD2
v_gene: TRBV10-1
j_gene: TRBJ2-7
CDR3nt: TGCGCCAGCAGTGGGGGCACTAGCGGGCCCTACGAGCAGTACTTC
CDR3aa: CASSGGTSGPYEQYF

abundance: .
d_gene: .
v_gene: TRBV5-1
j_gene: TRBJ1-3
CDR3nt: TGCGCCAGCAGCGATCAGGGAAAAACTGGAAACACCATATATTTT
CDR3aa: CASSDQGKTGNTIYF

abundance: .
d_gene: TRBD1
v_gene: TRBV29-1
j_gene: TRBJ2-1
CDR3nt: TGCAGCGTTATGGGACAGGGGAGTGAGCAGTTCTTC
CDR3aa: CSVMGQGSEQFF

abundance: once
d_gene: TRBD2
v_gene: TRBV5-1
j_gene: TRBJ2-1
CDR3nt: TGCGCCAGCAGCTTATATAGCGGGGGGGATTCCTACAATGAGCAGTTCTTC
CDR3aa: CASSLYSGGDSYNEQFF

abundance: .
d_gene: TRBD1
v_gene: TRBV18
j_gene: TRBJ1-5
CDR3nt: TGTGCCAGCTCACCGCGGACAGGGAGCAATCAGCCCCAGCATTTT
CDR3aa: CASSPRTGSNQPQHF

abundance: .
d_gene: TRBD1
v_gene: TRBV28
j_gene: TRBJ1-5
CDR3nt: TGTGCCAGCAGGGACCGGGACAGGGGCTATAGCAATCAGCCCCAGCATTTT
CDR3aa: CASRDRDRGYSNQPQHF

abundance: .
d_gene: .
v_gene: TRBV25-1
j_gene: TRBJ2-7
CDR3nt: TGTGCCAGCAGTGACAATCTTTTTGGAGGCGACGAGCAGTACTTC
CDR3aa: CASSDNLFGGDEQYF

abundance: few
d_gene: .
v_gene: TRBV19
j_gene: TRBJ1-5
CDR3nt: TGTGCCAGTAGTATAGGGCAGGGAAACAATCAGCCCCAGCATTTT
CDR3aa: CASSIGQGNNQPQHF

abundance: .
d_gene: TRBD1
v_gene: TRBV9
j_gene: TRBJ1-3
CDR3nt: TGTGCCAGCAGCGTTTTCGGACAGGGTCACTCTGGAAACACCATATATTTT
CDR3aa: CASSVFGQGHSGNTIYF

abundance: once
d_gene: TRBD1
v_gene: TRBV29-1
j_gene: TRBJ2-7
CDR3nt: TGCAGCGTTGTATACCGGGACAGGGGCTACGAGCAGTACTTC
CDR3aa: CSVVYRDRGYEQYF

abundance: .
d_gene: TRBD2
v_gene: TRBV6-5
j_gene: TRBJ2-5
CDR3nt: TGTGCCAGCAGTCCTAGCGGTGCGGGGGTGACCCAGTACTTC
CDR3aa: CASSPSGAGVTQYF

abundance: .
d_gene: .
v_gene: TRBV6-1
j_gene: TRBJ1-5
CDR3nt: TGTGCCAGCAGAACCTCAGGAACCGCAAATCAGCCCCAGCATTTT
CDR3aa: CASRTSGTANQPQHF

abundance: .
d_gene: TRBD2
v_gene: TRBV7-2
j_gene: TRBJ2-5
CDR3nt: TGTGCCACGGGCGATGGGGCGGGGGGCTCTTCGGAGACCCAGTACTTC
CDR3aa: CATGDGAGGSSETQYF

abundance: few
d_gene: TRBD2
v_gene: TRBV4-3
j_gene: TRBJ2-7
CDR3nt: TGCGCCAGCAGCCACACTAGCGGTCCCTACGAGCAGTACTTC
CDR3aa: CASSHTSGPYEQYF

abundance: .
d_gene: TRBD1
v_gene: TRBV6-1
j_gene: TRBJ1-1
CDR3nt: TGTGCCAGCAGAGAATTAAGACAGGGTGGCACTGAAGCTTTCTTT
CDR3aa: CASRELRQGGTEAFF

abundance: .
d_gene: TRBD2
v_gene: TRBV6-4
j_gene: TRBJ2-1
CDR3nt: TGTGCCAGCAGCCCGACTAGCGGGGCAGTCAATGAGCAGTTCTTC
CDR3aa: CASSPTSGAVNEQFF

abundance: .
d_gene: .
v_gene: TRBV2
j_gene: TRBJ1-1
CDR3nt: TGTGCCAGCAGTGCCGAGGCTAACACTGAAGCTTTCTTT
CDR3aa: CASSAEANTEAFF

abundance: once
d_gene: TRBD1
v_gene: TRBV30
j_gene: TRBJ2-4
CDR3nt: TGTGCCTGGAGTGAGGGGGCCTTAAGCAAAAACATTCAGTACTTC
CDR3aa: CAWSEGALSKNIQYF

abundance: .
d_gene: .
v_gene: TRBV6-5
j_gene: TRBJ1-1
CDR3nt: TGTGCCAGCAGTTACTCGGGACTTTCTTCGGATGAAGCTTTCTTT
CDR3aa: CASSYSGLSSDEAFF

abundance: few
d_gene: .
v_gene: TRBV5-4
j_gene: TRBJ1-3
CDR3nt: TGTGCCAGCAGCTTGGCCGGTGAGGGTTCTGGAAACACCATATATTTT
CDR3aa: CASSLAGEGSGNTIYF

abundance: once
d_gene: TRBD1
v_gene: TRBV30
j_gene: TRBJ1-4
CDR3nt: TGTGCCTGGAGTCCCCGGGACAGGGGAAAGACTAATGAAAAACTGTTTTTT
CDR3aa: CAWSPRDRGKTNEKLFF

abundance: .
d_gene: .
v_gene: TRBV6-5
j_gene: TRBJ1-1
CDR3nt: TGTGCCAGCAGTTACTTTCGGGAATCCACTGAAGCTTTCTTT
CDR3aa: CASSYFRESTEAFF

abundance: .
d_gene: .
v_gene: TRBV30
j_gene: TRBJ1-5
CDR3nt: TGTGCCTGGAGTGTACGGGGGGCAGGGCAGCCCCAGCATTTT
CDR3aa: CAWSVRGAGQPQHF

abundance: .
d_gene: .
v_gene: TRBV9
j_gene: TRBJ2-7
CDR3nt: TGTGCCAGCAGCAAGACAGGAAACTCCTACGAGCAGTACTTC
CDR3aa: CASSKTGNSYEQYF

abundance: .
d_gene: TRBD1
v_gene: TRBV28
j_gene: TRBJ1-2
CDR3nt: TGTGCCAGCAGGTTCGAGGGGGCGCGGCACTATGGCTACACCTTC
CDR3aa: CASRFEGARHYGYTF

abundance: .
d_gene: .
v_gene: TRBV28
j_gene: TRBJ2-1
CDR3nt: TGTGCCAGTTCTGGCGGCGCCTACAATGAGCAGTTCTTC
CDR3aa: CASSGGAYNEQFF

abundance: .
d_gene: .
v_gene: TRBV19
j_gene: TRBJ1-1
CDR3nt: TGTGCCAGTAGTATAGGGCCGGGGTCGGTGGACACTGAAGCTTTCTTT
CDR3aa: CASSIGPGSVDTEAFF

abundance: .
d_gene: .
v_gene: TRBV7-8
j_gene: TRBJ1-2
CDR3nt: TGTGCCAGCAGCTCCACCCCGGACAGCCGAACTACTAACTATGGCTACACCTTC
CDR3aa: CASSSTPDSRTTNYGYTF

abundance: .
d_gene: .
v_gene: TRBV6-1
j_gene: TRBJ2-7
CDR3nt: TGTGCCAGTTCGGACAGTCTTAACTACGAGCAGTACTTC
CDR3aa: CASSDSLNYEQYF

abundance: .
d_gene: .
v_gene: TRBV9
j_gene: TRBJ2-5
CDR3nt: TGTGCCAGCAGCGTAGGTGGCAGGGAGGCGGAGACCCAGTACTTC
CDR3aa: CASSVGGREAETQYF

abundance: .
d_gene: TRBD1
v_gene: TRBV4-1
j_gene: TRBJ1-1
CDR3nt: TGCGCCAGCAGCCAAGACGGGACAGGGAGAGGGTGGACTGAAGCTTTCTTT
CDR3aa: CASSQDGTGRGWTEAFF

abundance: .
d_gene: .
v_gene: TRBV27
j_gene: TRBJ1-1
CDR3nt: TGTGCCAGCAAGTACAGAGACAGCGCGAAAGCTTTCTTT
CDR3aa: CASKYRDSAKAFF